The T cell receptor (beta chain) under discussion was sequenced for a study of graft-versus-host responses after intestinal transplantation. About the research overall: Each of the recipients got a multivisceral, liver-intestinal, or isolated intestinal transplant. General study findings and limits: Among recipient marrow samples, GvH clones were found; some appeared first in ileum or blood. Graft-donor T cell macrochimerism coincided with high graft-versus-host to host-versus-graft clonal ratios in allografts.

As to this clone: The antigen is undetermined.

The ends lost 4 bases at V and 3 bases at J; junction bases unmatched: 5. The germline V gene encodes CDR1 ENHRY and CDR2 SYGVKD. The CDR3 length is 14 residues. The table came from immunoSEQ multiplex PCR; TCRdb's copy has only in-frame clones and leaves some out. The data show about 98,000 clones, about 83% seen once. The sequence derives from a human patient who received an intestinal transplant, so some T cells may come from the graft donor. The material sequenced was PBMCs, taken 255 days after intestinal transplant. The chain is built from TRBV10-3 and TRBJ2-7; 8 bases are shared with TRBD2. The CDR3 sequence is CAISVGREGYEQYF. CDR3 nucleotide sequence: TGTGCCATCAGTGTAGGTCGGGAGGGCTACGAGCAGTACTTC.